Listed here are 30 T cell receptor beta chains from one sample, sequenced in a study of T cell responses to AZD1222 COVID-19 vaccine. Only in-frame clones appear in the TCRdb table, and some are missing; sequencing was by immunoSEQ multiplex PCR. Of around 200,000 clones listed, 85% to 90% are singletons. Sequenced here: peripheral blood, sampled on day 0 of AZD1222 vaccination. The receptor set was obtained from an adult in good health.

This chain connects TRBV2 to TRBJ2-7; the D is unclear. Trimming cost V 6 bases and J 2 bases, with 5 bases left between them. This CDR3 has 11 amino acids. The germline gives CDR1 SNHLY, CDR2 FYNNEI. In DNA form, the CDR3 reads TGTGCCAGCAGACAGACCTACGAGCAGTACTTC. Translated, it gives CASRQTYEQYF.

V gene TRBV28 combines with J gene TRBJ2-5; tentatively, D is TRBD2 (6 bases). The CDR3 length is 14 residues. The germline CDR1 and CDR2 sequences are MDHEN and SYDVKM. V lost 3 bases, J lost 2 bases, and 10 bases lay in between. The CDR3 protein is CASSLGGLQETQYF. The CDR3 region has the DNA TGTGCCAGCAGTTTGGGGGGACTGCAAGAGACCCAGTACTTC.

The genes are TRBV7-2 and TRBJ2-7, with a tentative D call TRBD2 (6 bases). V was cut by 1 base and J by 1 base, with 11 bases left in between. This CDR3 has 15 amino acids. Germline V gene lookup returns CDR1 SGHTA and CDR2 FQGNSA. CDR3 nucleotide sequence: TGTGCCAGCAGCTTAGGGCGGGGCCCATCCTACGAGCAGTACTTC. The encoded protein is CASSLGRGPSYEQYF.

The rearrangement links TRBV24-1 to TRBJ2-7, with TRBD2 matching over 9 bases. CDR1 KGHDR and CDR2 SFDVKD come from the germline V gene. Unmatched junction bases numbered 6, after V lost 5 bases and J lost 5 bases. This CDR3 region has 14 residues. The DNA of the CDR3 is TGTGCCACCAGTGGGCTAGCGGGGAGGAACGAGCAGTACTTC. It yields the protein CATSGLAGRNEQYF.

This clone was observed a single time. This rearrangement joins TRBV11-2 to TRBJ2-3; 8 nucleotides line up with TRBD1. Per the germline V gene, CDR1 is SGHAT and CDR2 is FQNNGV. The V segment lost 7 bases and the J segment 3 bases; nucleotides outside the gene matches: 6. This CDR3 has 14 amino acids. CDR3 residues: CASKIRGQTDTQYF. For the CDR3, the DNA is TGTGCCAGCAAGATCAGGGGGCAGACAGATACGCAGTATTTT.

The chain combines TRBV21-1 with TRBJ1-4. TRBV21-1 is a pseudogene. The CDR3 length is 14 residues. CDR3 in DNA: TGTGCCAGCAGCCGGGCACTAACCCATGAAAAACTGTTTTTT. Protein product: CASSRALTHEKLFF.

V is TRBV28 and J is TRBJ2-2; weak D call: TRBD1 (6 bases). CDR3 length: 14 residues. V was pared by 8 bases and J by 7 bases, with 17 bases between. The germline gives CDR1 MDHEN, CDR2 SYDVKM. The CDR3 DNA sequence: TGTGCCAGCCTCCCGGCAGGGGTGAGCGGGGAGCTGTTTTTT. It codes for CASLPAGVSGELFF.

This chain joins TRBV12-3 or TRBV12-4 and TRBJ2-5; either TRBD1 or TRBD2 may supply D (5 bases each). This CDR3 comprises 13 residues. V gave up 6 bases and J gave up 9 bases, with 17 bases separating them. CDR3 loop: CASRSWGRSAQYF. CDR3 nucleotides: TGTGCCAGCAGGTCCTGGGGGAGATCGGCCCAGTACTTC.

The rearrangement links TRBV5-1 to TRBJ1-2, with TRBD1 matching 7 bases. Trimming took 5 bases from V and 0 from J; bases not matched to a gene: 7. CDR1 and CDR2 from the germline V gene are SGHRS and YFSETQ. The CDR3 runs 15 residues. The CDR3 is CASRPQGGANYGYTF. The DNA for the CDR3 is TGCGCCAGCAGGCCCCAGGGGGGTGCTAACTATGGCTACACCTTC.

The rearrangement links TRBV5-4 to TRBJ2-7; D is unresolved. The V and J ends lost 0 bases and 1 base respectively, with 8 bases between them. Germline assignment: CDR1 SGHNT and CDR2 YYREEE (reference sequence). This CDR3 spans 14 amino acids. CDR3 residues: CASSLGLGSYEQYF. The CDR3 nucleotides are TGTGCCAGCAGCTTGGGCCTAGGGTCCTACGAGCAGTACTTC.

The rearrangement uses TRBV7-9 and TRBJ2-5; D uncertain. V was shortened by 2 bases and J by 5 bases, with 3 bases between the two germline ends. The CDR3 is 11 residues long. Germline lookup yields CDR1 SEHNR and CDR2 FQNEAQ (reference sequence). CDR3 nucleotide sequence: TGTGCCAGCAGCTTAAAGGAGACCCAGTACTTC. Translation gives CASSLKETQYF.

In DNA, the CDR3 is TGTGCCAGCCGAAATAGCGGGGGGGGAACAGATACGCAGTATTTT. Its translation is CASRNSGGGTDTQYF. The rearrangement links TRBV19 to TRBJ2-3, with 11 bases aligning to TRBD2. The V gene's germline CDR1 is LNHDA and CDR2 SQIVND (reference sequence). V gave up 9 bases and J gave up 3 bases; unmatched junction bases: 8. CDR3 length equals 15 residues.

The chain joins TRBV19 to TRBJ2-5, with TRBD2 identical over 9 bases. V was clipped by 6 bases and J by 5 bases; unmatched bases: 7. The CDR3 runs 14 residues. Germline CDR1 and CDR2: LNHDA and SQIVND (reference sequence). CDR3 sequence reads: CASRQAGGGETQYF. The CDR3 nucleotides read TGTGCCAGTAGGCAAGCGGGGGGTGGTGAGACCCAGTACTTC.

V and J are TRBV9 and TRBJ1-3; D call uncertain. This CDR3 has 15 amino acids. V was shortened by 0 bases and J by 0 bases, with 7 bases between the two germline ends. The germline gives CDR1 SGDLS, CDR2 YYNGEE. The CDR3 here is CASSVETGSGNTIYF. In DNA form, the CDR3 reads TGTGCCAGCAGCGTAGAAACGGGCTCTGGAAACACCATATATTTT.

V usage is TRBV12-3 or TRBV12-4 and J usage is TRBJ1-2; possible D gene TRBD1, 6 bases. The CDR3 contains 13 residues. Trimming took 5 bases from V and 5 from J, leaving 12 bases between them. CDR3 sequence (DNA): TGTGCCAGCAGTCGACAGGATTCTTATGGCTACACCTTC. Protein sequence: CASSRQDSYGYTF.

This chain connects TRBV5-1 to TRBJ1-2; 12 bases fit TRBD1. The ends lost 4 bases at V and 6 bases at J; junction bases unmatched: 7. The CDR3 contains 15 residues. From germline, CDR1 is SGHRS and CDR2 YFSETQ. The CDR3: CASSPDGTGGNGYTF. The CDR3 coding sequence is TGCGCCAGCAGCCCGGACGGGACAGGGGGCAATGGCTACACCTTC.

This sequence joins TRBV6-6 and TRBJ1-5; D uncertain. CDR3 length: 15 residues. Germline V gene data show CDR1 as MNHNY and CDR2 as SVGAGI (reference sequence). Trimming left V 2 bases short and J 3 bases short, with 11 bases between. CDR3 in amino acids: CASSYAPGSNQPQHF. The CDR3 coding sequence is TGTGCCAGCAGTTACGCTCCTGGGTCCAATCAGCCCCAGCATTTT.

This chain uses TRBV7-2 with TRBJ1-2; maybe TRBD1 (5 bases). V was shortened by 0 bases and J by 8 bases, with 16 bases between the two germline ends. Germline assignment: CDR1 SGHTA and CDR2 FQGNSA. The CDR3 extends over 15 amino acids. The CDR3 loop is CASSLATSTGDGYTF. As DNA, the CDR3 is TGTGCCAGCAGCTTAGCCACGTCCACGGGGGACGGCTACACCTTC.

The genes are TRBV4-1 and TRBJ2-7; TRBD1 matches at 9 bases. The germline CDR1 and CDR2 sequences are MGHRA and YSYEKL. CDR3 length: 16 residues. V trimming: 0 bases; J trimming: 4 bases; junction bases outside the gene matches: 7. The CDR3 nucleotides are TGCGCCAGCAGCCAAGATACGGGACAGGGTGTGTACGAGCAGTACTTC. Its translation is CASSQDTGQGVYEQYF.

This clone has only one observation. The rearrangement links TRBV2 to TRBJ1-2, with 8 bases fitting TRBD1. Germline V gene sequence: CDR1 SNHLY, CDR2 FYNNEI. Trimming removed 6 bases from V and 4 bases from J; junction bases left unmatched: 13. The CDR3 totals 16 residues. CDR3 nucleotide sequence: TGTGCCAGCAGCGCACCGCTCGGACAGGGCGGCTATGGCTACACCTTC. It codes for CASSAPLGQGGYGYTF.

The chain couples TRBV6-4 to TRBJ2-2, with 8 bases lining up with TRBD1. Germline trimming cut 5 bases from V and 1 base from J; bases unmatched to any gene: 3. Germline CDR1 MRHNA, CDR2 SNTAGT. The CDR3 runs to 15 residues. CDR3 amino acids: CASSTGTGNTGELFF. Written as DNA, the CDR3 is TGTGCCAGCAGTACCGGGACAGGGAACACCGGGGAGCTGTTTTTT.

The V call is TRBV6-5, the J call TRBJ2-1; 11 bases match TRBD2. Germline values: CDR1 MNHEY, CDR2 SVGAGI. Trimming took 7 bases from V and 4 from J; bases not matched to a gene: 6. The CDR3 is made up of 15 amino acids. CDR3 amino acids: CASILAGGPYNEQFF. The CDR3 nucleotides are TGTGCCAGCATTCTAGCGGGGGGACCATACAATGAGCAGTTCTTC.

The chain uses TRBV14 and TRBJ1-6; no clear D. The germline V and J ends were trimmed by 3 bases and 7 bases, with 13 bases remaining between them. CDR3 length: 15 residues. Germline loops: CDR1 SGHDN, CDR2 FVKESK. CDR3: CASSQTPLGNSPLHF. Written as DNA, the CDR3 is TGTGCCAGCAGCCAGACCCCCCTTGGCAATTCACCCCTCCACTTT.

This clone is a singleton in its sample. The rearrangement links TRBV13 to TRBJ2-2; 14 bases map to TRBD2. The CDR3 contains 20 residues. V was clipped by 4 bases and J by 0 bases; unmatched bases: 10. Germline values: CDR1 PRHDT, CDR2 FYEKMQ (reference sequence). CDR3 sequence: CASSSVTRTSGGTNTGELFF. In nucleotides, the CDR3 is TGTGCCAGCAGCTCAGTTACAAGGACTAGCGGGGGGACGAACACCGGGGAGCTGTTTTTT. The full variable domain, in which reference TRBV13 and TRBJ2-2 provide the parts outside the CDR3, is AAGVIQSPRHLIKEKRETATLKCYPIPRHDTVYWYQQGPGQDPQFLISFYEKMQSDKGSIPDRFSAQQFSDYHSELNMSSLELGDSALYFCASSSVTRTSGGTNTGELFFGEGSRLTVL.

The rearrangement uses TRBV24-1 and TRBJ1-3, with D unclear. Germline lookup yields CDR1 KGHDR and CDR2 SFDVKD. CDR3 length: 17 residues. Between the trimmed V and J ends, which lost 2 bases and 0 bases, there was a span of 13 bases. The CDR3 coding sequence is TGTGCCACCAGTGATTATCGGCAGGCAATCTCTGGAAACACCATATATTTT. Amino acid sequence: CATSDYRQAISGNTIYF.

This chain links TRBV4-3 with TRBJ2-7, with TRBD1 matching 8 bases. Germline CDR1 is LGHNA and CDR2 is YSLEER. The V segment lost 4 bases and the J segment 5 bases; nucleotides outside the gene matches: 7. This CDR3 comprises 14 residues. The CDR3 protein is CASSPGQAMDEQYF. The CDR3 nucleotides read TGCGCCAGCAGCCCGGGACAGGCCATGGACGAGCAGTACTTC.

Only a few counts were recorded for this clone. The chain uses TRBV27 and TRBJ2-1; perhaps TRBD2 as D (6 bases). The V gene's germline CDR1 is MNHEY and CDR2 SMNVEV (reference sequence). This CDR3 has 14 amino acids. The V end was cut by 3 bases, the J end by 3 bases, with 9 bases between. The CDR3 protein is CASSFHGSYNEQFF. CDR3 in DNA: TGTGCCAGCAGTTTCCACGGGAGCTACAATGAGCAGTTCTTC.

The sample holds a few counts of this clone. This chain joins TRBV14 and TRBJ1-1; 8 bases align to TRBD1. The V and J ends lost 4 bases and 4 bases, in that order; junction bases with no gene match: 8. The CDR3 extends over 15 amino acids. Germline-derived CDR1 and CDR2 are SGHDN and FVKESK. The CDR3, as DNA: TGTGCCAGCAGCCCCCGGACAGGGCTGAGCACTGAAGCTTTCTTT. It specifies CASSPRTGLSTEAFF.

This chain joins TRBV6-2 or TRBV6-3 and TRBJ2-7; no reliable D call. Germline CDR1 reads MNHEY; CDR2 reads SVGEGT. Trimming took 0 bases from V and 3 from J, leaving 12 bases between them. The CDR3 consists of 15 residues. The CDR3 reads CASSYSGQMYYEQYF. As DNA, the CDR3 is TGTGCCAGCAGTTACTCAGGCCAGATGTACTACGAGCAGTACTTC.

The rearrangement links TRBV4-3 to TRBJ2-1; a possible D gene is TRBD1 (5 bases). V shed 0 bases and J shed 2 bases, with 8 bases lying between them. The CDR3 runs 15 residues. Germline values: CDR1 LGHNA, CDR2 YSLEER. The DNA of the CDR3 is TGCGCCAGCAGCCAAGACAGGGTCACCTACAATGAGCAGTTCTTC. Residues: CASSQDRVTYNEQFF.